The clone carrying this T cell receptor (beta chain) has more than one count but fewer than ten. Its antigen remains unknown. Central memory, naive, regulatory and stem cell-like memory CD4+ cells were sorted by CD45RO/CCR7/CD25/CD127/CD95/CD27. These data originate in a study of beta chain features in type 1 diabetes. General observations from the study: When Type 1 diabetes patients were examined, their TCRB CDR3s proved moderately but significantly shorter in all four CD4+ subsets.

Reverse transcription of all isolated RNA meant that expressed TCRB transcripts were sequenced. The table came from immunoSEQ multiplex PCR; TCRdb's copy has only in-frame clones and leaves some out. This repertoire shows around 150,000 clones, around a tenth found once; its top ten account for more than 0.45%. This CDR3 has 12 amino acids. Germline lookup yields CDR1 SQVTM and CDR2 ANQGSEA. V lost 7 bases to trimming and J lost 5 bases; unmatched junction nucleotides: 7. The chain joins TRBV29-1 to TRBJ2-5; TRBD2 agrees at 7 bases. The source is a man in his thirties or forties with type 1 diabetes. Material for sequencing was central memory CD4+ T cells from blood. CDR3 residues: CSGGGQVETQYF. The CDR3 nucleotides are TGCAGCGGGGGAGGGCAGGTTGAGACCCAGTACTTC.